This entry concerns a single T cell receptor beta chain. This receptor's antigen is unknown. No much larger clone exists at a distance of one base, and base qualities are not known. The cohort was made up of about 670 healthy bone marrow donors. Cohort members were all nominally healthy when sampled, although unrecorded immune exposures were likely present. The donor tested CMV seronegative, placing the donor among the 300 to 400 seronegative members of the cohort. A peripheral blood sample was collected from each donor, and TCR beta sequencing was performed on peripheral blood mononuclear cells. The Qiagen DNeasy Blood Extraction Kit was used to extract genomic DNA from the blood cell samples. Including the terminal cysteine and phenylalanine, the CDR3 comprises 16 residues. Only CDR3 DNA remains: 48 bases, in frame from the first base. V is shortened by 4 bases, J by 5 bases, and the region joining them spans 18 bases. The germline V gene (reference sequence) yields SGHNT for CDR1 and YYREEE for CDR2.

The data stem from a study of cytomegalovirus exposure and HLA in healthy donors listed by TCRdb under 2017. About the investigation overall: An earlier analysis of approximately 640 of the donors reported roughly 270 Gb of sequence data and 117 million unique TCR beta sequences from roughly 200 million T cells. An early release covering more than 500 HLA-typed donors comprised about 300 gigabases of sequencing data and 65 million to 100 million unique TCR sequences. Of the 350 to 450 genotyped donors, over 70% fell in the genetic ancestry cluster associated with self-reported Caucasian donors. The study aimed to test whether cataloging public T cell receptors could reveal signatures of past pathogen exposure. The study profiled the T cell repertoires of under 700 subjects by immunosequencing and related them to cytomegalovirus serostatus. Along with the approximately 700-subject first cohort, a separate validation cohort of over 90 different subjects was used. The study combined high-throughput TCR immunosequencing, statistical association of individual TCRs with disease status, and machine learning to predict cytomegalovirus infection status. To study patterns of TCR occurrence, a later analysis re-analyzed previously published TCR beta repertoires from several hundred donors and added high-resolution HLA genotyping. Rather than using new phenotypic data, the later analysis identified candidate immune exposures from TCR beta sequences and from how often those sequences occurred across donors. An earlier analysis of 500 to 650 of the donors applied high-throughput TCR beta sequencing to assess whether each TCR beta V gene segment acted as functional or pseudogenic. Donor age, sex, ethnicity and CMV serostatus were collected together with the repertoire data. A later genetic analysis used genome-wide SNP genotypes for about 60% of the roughly 700 donors, treating that subset as a discovery cohort. All discovery cohort repertoires had been generated on a single sequencing platform. HLA typing included class I and class II loci at four-digit resolution. Typing coverage varied by locus: about 629-630 donors for A, B, C, DRB1 and DQB1; 500 to 550 for DQA1; more than 600 for DPA1; some 470 for DPB1. Several DR-DQ haplotypes were handled as single units for association and clustering because linkage in the cohort was strong. On average, 235,054 unique TCR beta nucleotide sequences were sequenced per donor among 300 to 500 genotyped donors of the cohort, with roughly 18% of those sequences being non-productive.

Findings and caveats that apply to the study as a whole: Compared with the approximately 670-donor mean, donors in an Asian-associated ancestry cluster had fewer N-insertions in productive TCRs, according to a later genetic analysis. In a later analysis, HLA-associated TCR beta chains showed more clonal expansion and lower generation probabilities than non-associated chains that were equally common. In a later analysis, most CMV-associated TCR beta chains were found to appear HLA-restricted, with HLA associations seemingly driven largely by CMV exposure. Linkage disequilibrium might explain the correlated functional status among segregating V segments, but an unknown experimental factor could not be excluded. For the cohort, immune exposure information was limited to CMV serostatus. According to a later analysis, TCR association rates differed among HLA loci, with DRB1 alleles showing the most associated TCRs and HLA-C alleles showing the fewest. In a later analysis, several top co-occurrence clusters were reported to appear linked to parvovirus B19, influenza, CMV and Epstein-Barr virus. In vitro tests confirmed that three of the cytomegalovirus-associated TCR beta chains recognize cytomegalovirus antigens. A later analysis associated approximately 17,000 TCR beta sequences with specific HLA alleles at a false discovery rate of 0.05. The classifier was reported to diagnose cytomegalovirus status with high specificity and sensitivity in both the original cohort and the validation cohort. Because counts were too low, about 17 rarely observed V segments, including chromosome 9 orphons, were excluded from the earlier analysis of fewer than 650 of the donors. Presence/absence analyses assumed roughly uniform sequencing depth across donors, an assumption that may not hold. The authors suggested that the approach could potentially be extended to other disease states and immunological phenotypes. While some public TCRs were present in many individuals, most TCR sequences turned up only very rarely across donors. A further reported finding was that TCR beta sequences accurately predicted the HLA-A and HLA-B alleles for most subjects in the first cohort. The cohort was sequenced for TCR beta chains only, and without alpha or paired-chain data the features that could be detected were limited. Broadly in line with IMGT annotations, most TCR beta V segments showed up in productive rearrangements about 90% or about 30% of the time in an earlier analysis of around 550 of the donors. The study listed over 150 TCR beta chains as associated with cytomegalovirus. A group of highly shared sequence variants was considered likely to be a technical artifact of the sequencing pipeline. A later genetic analysis associated a missense DCLRE1C variant with V-gene and J-gene trimming of TCR beta chains, and an independent cohort replicated the association. Because HLA typing was missing for some donors at each locus, association tests included only the typed subset. The 87-base-pair reads could not distinguish some IMGT-functional V segments, including TRBV6-2 and TRBV6-3, so those segments were excluded. When HLA alleles, especially DR and DQ, strongly co-occurred, TCR associations were difficult to assign to individual alleles.

Receptor libraries were prepared by the immunoSEQ multiplex PCR assay. A mixture of 60 forward primers for TCR Vbeta segments and 13 reverse primers for TCR Jbeta segments was used in the multiplex PCR. The CDR3 region of rearranged TCR beta genes was amplified from genomic DNA with a multiplex PCR assay. The amplified TCR beta libraries were sequenced on the Illumina HiSeq System as 87-base-pair reads. Per the authors' processing: A later analysis counted 75 million to 100 million unique TCR beta chains across the 640 or so repertoires, and around 9.9 million of these chains were shared by at least two donors. Raw reads were error-corrected and collapsed into unique sequences with a nearest-neighbor algorithm that merged closely related sequences to remove PCR and sequencing errors. Alignment of CDR3 sequences to IMGT reference sequences was used to assign V, D and J gene segments. Each retained sequence needed at least a six-nucleotide match to both a V gene segment and a J gene segment. Rearrangements were called productive when the CDR3 lacked stop codons and stayed in frame with V and J; all others were non-productive. Following IMGT convention, CDR3 was defined as the stretch from the second conserved V-encoded cysteine up to the conserved J-encoded phenylalanine. The earlier analysis of about 570 of the donors excluded any sequence lacking an unambiguous match to a single V gene segment. In an earlier analysis of a few hundred of the donors, a V segment was called functional when productive rearrangements were above 56.7%, and segregating when the standard deviation between donors exceeded 5%. A statistical classification framework was built for diagnosing cytomegalovirus status from the catalog of TCR beta chain sequences. A later analysis assigned V and J genes by comparing TCR nucleotide sequences with IMGT/GENE-DB human TR gene sequences. A later analysis assigned CDR3 sequences and most-parsimonious VDJ recombination scenarios with the TCRdist pipeline. A later analysis defined each TCR beta chain by its CDR3 amino acid sequence plus V-gene family, and excluded reads lacking a unique V-gene family. A later analysis removed 592 highly shared, low-generation-probability nucleotide sequences to deal with suspected cross-contamination and a sequencing artifact. In a later analysis, a clonal expansion index was calculated for each public chain from normalized within-repertoire ranks of inferred template counts. In a later analysis, generation probabilities were computed with a VDJ recombination model fitted to out-of-frame rearrangements, and the resulting probabilities were checked against IGoR. In a later analysis, TCR-TCR, TCR-HLA and TCR-CMV co-occurrence was scored with hypergeometric tests, and a repertoire-size bias correction was applied to TCR pairs. A later analysis estimated false discovery rates by permuting HLA or CMV assignments 20 times. In a later analysis, co-occurring TCRs were grouped with DBSCAN, and TCRdist sequence similarity was added when clustering was performed within HLA-allele-positive subsets. Repertoires with fewer than 30,000 or more than 120,000 public chains, plus five repertoires with anomalous nucleotide sharing, were excluded from co-occurrence clustering. TCRdb carries this immuneACCESS record with in-frame sequences only. Its versions omit some clonotypes, under half of them owing to an unresolved V gene in the studies checked, with the rest unexplained. The DNA was the basis for D and trimming; V, J and clone size are from that table. The sample table lists some 240,000 clones, approximately 91% of them with a count of one. Less than 2% of the sample is in the top ten clones.

The chain couples TRBV5-4 to TRBJ1-4, with the D gene uncertain. The specimen was PBMCs. The receptor was isolated from a girl between 2 and 10 years old in good health and CMV-seronegative. Here the CDR3 is given as CASSAGHSRVNEKLFF. The sequenced DNA: TGTGCCAGCAGCGCCGGCCATTCGAGGGTGAATGAAAAACTGTTTTTT.